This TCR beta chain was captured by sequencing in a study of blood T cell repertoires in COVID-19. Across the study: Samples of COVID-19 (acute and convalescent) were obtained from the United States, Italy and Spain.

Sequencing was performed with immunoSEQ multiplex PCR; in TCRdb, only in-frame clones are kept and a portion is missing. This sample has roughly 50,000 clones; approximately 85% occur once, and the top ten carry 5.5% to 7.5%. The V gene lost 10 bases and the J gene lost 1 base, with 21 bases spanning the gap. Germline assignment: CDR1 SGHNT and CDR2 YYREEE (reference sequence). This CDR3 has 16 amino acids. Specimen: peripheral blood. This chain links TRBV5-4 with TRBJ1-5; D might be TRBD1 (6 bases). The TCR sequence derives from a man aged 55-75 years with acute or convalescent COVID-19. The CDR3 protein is CAGSSGRGLSNQPQHF. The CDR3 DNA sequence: TGTGCCGGCTCCAGTGGGAGGGGGTTAAGCAATCAGCCCCAGCATTTT.